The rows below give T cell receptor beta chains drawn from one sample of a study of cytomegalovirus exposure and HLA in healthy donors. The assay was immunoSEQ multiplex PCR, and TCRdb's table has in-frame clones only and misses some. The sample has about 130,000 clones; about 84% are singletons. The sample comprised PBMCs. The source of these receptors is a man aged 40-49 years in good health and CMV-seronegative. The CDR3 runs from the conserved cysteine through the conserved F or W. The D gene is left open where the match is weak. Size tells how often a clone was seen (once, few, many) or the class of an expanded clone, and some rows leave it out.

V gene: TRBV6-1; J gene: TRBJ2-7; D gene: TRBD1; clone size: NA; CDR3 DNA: TGTGCCGGACGCGGACAGGGATGGACAAACGAGCAGTACTTC; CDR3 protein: CAGRGQGWTNEQYF
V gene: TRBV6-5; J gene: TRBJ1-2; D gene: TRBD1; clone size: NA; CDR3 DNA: TGTGCCAGCAGTAAGGGACAGGGGACAGGCTACACCTTC; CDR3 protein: CASSKGQGTGYTF
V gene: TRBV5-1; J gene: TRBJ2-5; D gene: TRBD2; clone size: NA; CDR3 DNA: TGCGCCAGCAGCTTGTCGGGGGGGTCCGGGGAGACCCAGTACTTC; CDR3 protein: CASSLSGGSGETQYF
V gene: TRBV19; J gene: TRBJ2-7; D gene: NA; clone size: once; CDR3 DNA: TGTGCCAGTAGTACCCGGGACACTTACGAGCAGTACTTC; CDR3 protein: CASSTRDTYEQYF
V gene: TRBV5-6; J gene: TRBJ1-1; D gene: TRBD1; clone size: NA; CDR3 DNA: TGTGCCAGCAGCCGAGACAGGGGTTTTTTGAACACTGAAGCTTTCTTT; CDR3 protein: CASSRDRGFLNTEAFF
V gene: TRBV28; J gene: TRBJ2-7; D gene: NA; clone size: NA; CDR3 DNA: TGTGCCAGCGGGGGACACAACCCCCTTGGAGGGTACTTC; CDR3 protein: CASGGHNPLGGYF
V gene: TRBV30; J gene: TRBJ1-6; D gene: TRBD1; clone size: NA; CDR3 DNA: TGTGCCTGGACCCCCAGGGGGAATTCACCCCTCCACTTT; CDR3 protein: CAWTPRGNSPLHF
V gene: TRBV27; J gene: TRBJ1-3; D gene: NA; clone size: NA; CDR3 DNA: TGTGCCAGCAGAACAGGAACAAACTCTGGAAACACCATATATTTT; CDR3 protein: CASRTGTNSGNTIYF
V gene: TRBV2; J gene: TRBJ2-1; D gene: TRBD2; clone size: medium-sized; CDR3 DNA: TGTGCCAGCAGTGATCCAGCGGGGACCTACAATGAGCAGTTCTTC; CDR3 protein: CASSDPAGTYNEQFF
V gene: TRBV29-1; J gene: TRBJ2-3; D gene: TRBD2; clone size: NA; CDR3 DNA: TGCAGCGTTTGGACTAGCGGGGGTTCAGATACGCAGTATTTT; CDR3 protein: CSVWTSGGSDTQYF
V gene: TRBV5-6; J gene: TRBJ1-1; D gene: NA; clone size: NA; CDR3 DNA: TGTGCCAGCAGCTTGTCCGGGTACACTGAAGCTTTCTTT; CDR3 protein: CASSLSGYTEAFF
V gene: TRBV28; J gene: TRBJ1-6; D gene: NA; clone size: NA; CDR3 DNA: TGTGCCAGCAGTTTGCGGAACACCTATAATTCACCCCTCCACTTT; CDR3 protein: CASSLRNTYNSPLHF
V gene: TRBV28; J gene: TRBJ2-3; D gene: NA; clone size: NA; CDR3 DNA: TGTGCCAGCAAACAGGGGGGGAACACAGATACGCAGTATTTT; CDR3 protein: CASKQGGNTDTQYF
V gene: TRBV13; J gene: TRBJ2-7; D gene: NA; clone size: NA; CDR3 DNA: TGTGCCAGCAGCTTACCAGGATACTACGAGCAGTACTTC; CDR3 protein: CASSLPGYYEQYF
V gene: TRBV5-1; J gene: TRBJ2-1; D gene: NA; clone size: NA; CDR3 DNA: TGCGCCAGCAGCTTGAAGGAAGGGGGGGAGTTCTTC; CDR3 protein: CASSLKEGGEFF
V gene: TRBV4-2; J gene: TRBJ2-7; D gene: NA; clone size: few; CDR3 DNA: TGTGCCAGCAGCCAAGGGCGGGCCATTCAGGGGTACGAGCAGTACTTC; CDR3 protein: CASSQGRAIQGYEQYF